Each of the 19 T cell receptor beta chains below was sequenced from the same sample in a study of control samples from healthy donors and cancer patients. Only in-frame clones appear in the TCRdb table, and some are missing; sequencing was by immunoSEQ multiplex PCR. The sample has about 89,000 clones; around nine tenths are singletons. Sequencing was performed on blood. These receptors originate from a man aged 25 to 45 in good health.

The chain joins TRBV6-5 to TRBJ2-1; 8 positions agree with TRBD2. CDR1 is MNHEY, CDR2 SVGAGI, per germline. This CDR3 has 15 amino acids. V was clipped by 4 bases and J by 2 bases; unmatched bases: 4. The CDR3 coding sequence is TGTGCCAGCAGTTTCCGGGGGGGCACCTACAATGAGCAGTTCTTC. Translation: CASSFRGGTYNEQFF.

The V and J genes are TRBV12-5 and TRBJ2-1; D possibly corresponds to TRBD2 (6 bases). V was shortened by 10 bases and J by 8 bases, with 24 bases between the two germline ends. The CDR3 has 15 amino acids. Germline CDR1 LGHNT, CDR2 FRNRAP. As DNA, the CDR3 is TGTGCTACCACGAGGGAGTCCTCCCCGGGGGATGAGCAGTTCTTC. Translating it yields CATTRESSPGDEQFF. Using reference TRBV12-5 and TRBJ2-1 for the parts outside the CDR3, the full variable domain is DARVTQTPRHKVTEMGQEVTMRCQPILGHNTVFWYRQTMMQGLELLAYFRNRAPLDDSGMPKDRFSAEMPDATLATLKIQPSEPRDSAVYFCATTRESSPGDEQFFGPGTRLTVL.

The V call is TRBV28, the J call TRBJ2-7, with 9 bases fitting TRBD1. The junction had 7 bases not matched to a gene; V was cut back by 5 bases and J by 2 bases. Germline V gene lookup returns CDR1 MDHEN and CDR2 SYDVKM. CDR3 length: 15 residues. In DNA form, the CDR3 reads TGTGCCAGCAGTCGCGCGGACAGGGGACCCTACGAGCAGTACTTC. Residues: CASSRADRGPYEQYF. Complete variable domain (other parts from reference TRBV28 and TRBJ2-7): DVKVTQSSRYLVKRTGEKVFLECVQDMDHENMFWYRQDPGLGLRLIYFSYDVKMKEKGDIPEGYSVSREKKERFSLILESASTNQTSMYLCASSRADRGPYEQYFGPGTRLTVT.

The CDR3 here is CASSARPEGYEQYV. The CDR3 nucleotides read TGTGCCAGCAGCGCCCGACCGGAAGGGTACGAGCAGTACGTC. The V gene is TRBV3-1 (or the pseudogene TRBV3-2), the J gene TRBJ2-7; unclear D gene. This CDR3 has 14 residues. Trimming pared 5 bases from V and 4 bases from J, leaving 15 bases between. In germline, CDR1 is LGHDT, CDR2 YNNKEL (reference sequence).

This clone was seen only once. V is TRBV11-3 and J is TRBJ2-2; perhaps D is TRBD1 or TRBD2 (6 bases each). CDR3 size: 14 residues. Germline V gene data show CDR1 as SGHNT and CDR2 as YENEEA. The V end was cut by 2 bases, the J end by 6 bases, with 10 bases between. The CDR3 region is CASSLNREAGELFF. CDR3 DNA: TGTGCCAGCAGCTTAAACAGGGAGGCCGGGGAGCTGTTTTTT.

The rearrangement joins TRBV7-9 to TRBJ2-5; the match to TRBD2 covers 16 bases. Germline V gives CDR1 SEHNR, CDR2 FQNEAQ (reference sequence). CDR3 length equals 18 residues. V trimming: 5 bases; J trimming: 7 bases; junction bases outside the gene matches: 13. The chain's CDR3 is CASSTLPGTSGGAGTQYF. Here the CDR3 DNA reads TGTGCCAGCAGCACACTCCCCGGGACTAGCGGGGGGGCCGGGACCCAGTACTTC.

V is TRBV9 and J is TRBJ2-3; TRBD1 agrees at 9 bases. Losses at the gene ends were 3 bases for V and 6 bases for J; bases not matched to a gene: 5. The CDR3 contains 14 residues. Germline V gene lookup returns CDR1 SGDLS and CDR2 YYNGEE. The CDR3 DNA reads TGTGCCAGCAGCGCTACAACAGGGGGCGATACGCAGTATTTT. Translation: CASSATTGGDTQYF.

The chain employs TRBV5-1 and TRBJ2-2, with D perhaps being TRBD1 or TRBD2 (5 bases each). The CDR3 totals 15 residues. Germline CDR1 SGHRS, CDR2 YFSETQ. V was trimmed by 4 bases and J by 4 bases, leaving 14 bases between them. CDR3 in amino acids: CASSPPGRGTGELFF. CDR3 nucleotide sequence: TGCGCCAGCAGCCCCCCGGGACGGGGCACCGGGGAGCTGTTTTTT.

J is TRBJ2-1 and V is TRBV4-2; TRBD2 aligns across 12 bases. The CDR3 spans 16 residues. J gave up 8 bases and V 5 bases, and 10 bases lay outside the gene matches. Germline V CDR1 and CDR2: LGHNA, YNFKEQ. The CDR3 protein is CASSARTSGVFDEQFF. The CDR3 DNA sequence: TGTGCCAGCAGCGCCCGGACTAGCGGGGTTTTCGATGAGCAGTTCTTC.

J is TRBJ1-5 and V is TRBV7-9; maybe TRBD1 (5 bases). V lost 1 base, J lost 4 bases, and 8 bases lay in between. Per the germline V gene, CDR1 is SEHNR and CDR2 is FQNEAQ (reference sequence). The CDR3 covers 14 residues. In nucleotides, the CDR3 is TGTGCCAGCAGCTTAGGGGGGGGGAATCAGCCCCAGCATTTT. Translated, it gives CASSLGGGNQPQHF.

This clone was observed once. The gene calls are TRBV18 and TRBJ1-4, with TRBD1 identical over 10 bases. Trimming took 3 bases from V and 3 from J; bases not matched to a gene: 7. The CDR3 runs to 17 residues. Germline V gene lookup returns CDR1 KGHSH and CDR2 LQKENI. DNA for the CDR3: TGTGCCAGCTCACCGTCGGACAGGGGGGTAGCTAATGAAAAACTGTTTTTT. Its translation: CASSPSDRGVANEKLFF.

The rearrangement uses TRBV5-1 and TRBJ1-1; 7 bases align to TRBD1. The CDR3 sequence is 15 residues long. V lost 0 bases, J lost 1 base, and 3 bases stayed unmatched. The V gene's germline CDR1 is SGHRS and CDR2 YFSETQ. The CDR3 spells CASSLGGGENTEAFF. As DNA, the CDR3 is TGCGCCAGCAGCTTGGGAGGGGGCGAGAACACTGAAGCTTTCTTT.

The rearrangement uses TRBV6-1 and TRBJ1-4; TRBD1 agrees at 8 bases. This CDR3 has 17 residues. The germline CDR1 and CDR2 sequences are MNHNS and SASEGT. V lost 2 bases and J lost 6; bases outside the gene matches: 11. CDR3 in amino acids: CASSELVGQTGDEKLFF. Written as DNA, the CDR3 is TGTGCCAGCAGTGAACTGGTGGGACAGACAGGGGATGAAAAACTGTTTTTT.

This chain joins TRBV3-1 (or the pseudogene TRBV3-2) and TRBJ1-1; D is ambiguous. Germline loops: CDR1 LGHDT, CDR2 YNNKEL (reference sequence). CDR3 size: 12 residues. Trimming cost V 0 bases and J 10 bases, with 9 bases left between them. Here the CDR3 reads CASSQEGTTAFF. The CDR3 nucleotides are TGTGCCAGCAGCCAAGAAGGAACCACAGCTTTCTTT.

V is TRBV7-9 and J is TRBJ1-3; the D gene is possibly TRBD1 (6 bases). Trimming took 4 bases from V and 0 from J, leaving 10 bases between them. The CDR3 extends over 15 amino acids. The germline V gene encodes CDR1 SEHNR and CDR2 FQNEAQ (reference sequence). The CDR3: CASSYLTGSGNTIYF. The DNA for the CDR3 is TGTGCCAGCAGCTATCTGACAGGCTCTGGAAACACCATATATTTT.

The chain combines TRBV4-2 with TRBJ2-7; 9 bases map to TRBD1. CDR3 size: 16 residues. After removal of 1 base from V and 2 bases from J, the junction contained 6 bases not matched to a gene. Germline CDR1 and CDR2: LGHNA and YNFKEQ. CDR3 DNA: TGTGCCAGCAGCCAAGGCACCCGGGACAGGGCCTACGAGCAGTACTTC. Amino acids: CASSQGTRDRAYEQYF.

The V gene is TRBV6-6, the J gene TRBJ1-5, with D possibly TRBD1 on 5 matching bases. V shed 0 bases and J shed 9 bases, with 15 bases lying between them. This CDR3 is built from 15 residues. CDR1 MNHNY and CDR2 SVGAGI come from the germline V gene (reference sequence). The CDR3 sequence: CASSYSSRGVRPQHF. In nucleotides, the CDR3 is TGTGCCAGCAGTTACTCAAGTAGAGGGGTCCGGCCCCAGCATTTT.

CDR3 loop: CASSSGSGQETQYF. CDR3 coding DNA: TGTGCCAGCAGCTCCGGGTCAGGGCAAGAGACCCAGTACTTC. The chain combines TRBV7-9 with TRBJ2-5; D is perhaps TRBD1 (5 bases). Germline lookup yields CDR1 SEHNR and CDR2 FQNEAQ (reference sequence). This CDR3 is built from 14 residues. V lost 4 bases and J lost 2, with 11 bases in between.

The V and J genes are TRBV10-3 and TRBJ1-2; D gene ambiguous. The V and J ends lost 7 bases and 0 bases respectively, with 9 bases between them. Germline V gene lookup returns CDR1 ENHRY and CDR2 SYGVKD. The CDR3 loop spans 13 amino acids. CDR3 residues: CAIKGSANYGYTF. Written as DNA, the CDR3 is TGTGCCATCAAAGGTTCGGCTAACTATGGCTACACCTTC.